Described below is a single T cell receptor (beta chain) sequence and its context. Original processing methods: It was from reference gene primer amplification that nucleated cell counts were estimated. This table comes from immunoSEQ multiplex PCR, and its TCRdb copy is limited to in-frame clones, with some not included. For V, J and clone size, that table is used; D and trimming come from the DNA. The sample has some 390,000 clones; approximately 91% are singletons. V was clipped by 5 bases and J by 4 bases; unmatched bases: 6. Germline-derived CDR1 and CDR2 are LNHDA and SQIVND (reference sequence). This CDR3 is built from 14 residues. The data stem from a study of blood T cell repertoires in COVID-19. Study as a whole: Sites across the United States, Italy and Spain contributed samples from acute and convalescent COVID-19. T cells, B-cell-depleted T cells, or PBMCs provided the cDNA or gDNA that served as material.

The chain has TRBV19 and TRBJ2-5, with 8 bases matching TRBD1. Sequenced material: peripheral blood. The TCR sequence derives from a woman aged 40 to 50 with COVID-19, enrolled during active disease. CDR3 region: CASSQGAAAETQYF. CDR3 nucleotide sequence: TGTGCCAGTAGTCAGGGGGCAGCGGCAGAGACCCAGTACTTC.